The present T cell receptor (beta chain) was sequenced within a study of beta chain features in type 1 diabetes. The wider study: Age, gender and cell yields were similar between patients and healthy donors. Study-level results: A pattern of fewer insertions and more deletions at VDJ junctions was seen in type 1 diabetes patients. Patients and controls would be equally affected if PCR favored shorter templates.

Notes on this clone: The antigen is not known.

Expressed TCRB transcripts were sequenced, since all the RNA that had been isolated was reverse transcribed. Generated by immunoSEQ multiplex PCR, the TCRdb table keeps only in-frame clones and is missing some. The table has 850,000 to 900,000 clones, around a sixth seen once; the top ten hold about 0.02%. V gave up 7 bases and J gave up 2 bases; unmatched junction bases: 6. The CDR3 spans 14 residues. Looked up from germline, CDR1 is SGHDT and CDR2 is YYEEEE. Via the markers CD45RO/CCR7/CD25/CD127/CD95/CD27, stem cell-like memory, regulatory, central memory and naive CD4+ cells were sorted. The sequencing sample was made of naive CD4+ T cells from blood. The source is a woman aged 18-30 years in good health. V usage is TRBV5-6 and J usage is TRBJ2-7, with 10 bases matching TRBD2. The CDR3 coding sequence is TGTGCCAGCCGAAAAGCGGGAGGGCCCTACGAGCAGTACTTC. The encoded protein is CASRKAGGPYEQYF.